This T cell receptor beta chain came from a study of response to subunit inactivated influenza vaccine. TCRdb used MiXCR to reprocess the RT-PCR reads, holding one entry per CDR3 protein. The repertoire holds about 520,000 distinct CDR3 sequences, with under 8.5% as singletons. CDR1 and CDR2 from the germline V gene are SGHKS and YYEKEE (reference sequence). This CDR3 has 14 amino acids. Between the trimmed V and J ends, which lost 7 bases and 4 bases, there was a span of 12 bases. This clonotype was counted between two and nine times. The V and J genes are TRBV5-5 and TRBJ2-6; no clear D gene. This TCR was sampled from a man aged 45 to 70 who received an inactivated influenza vaccine. Sequenced material: PBMCs from blood, taken roughly 24 months after vaccination. The CDR3 DNA reads TGTGCCAGCGAATGGGCGCGAGGGGCCAACGTCCTGACTTTC. This gives the protein CASEWARGANVLTF. The full variable domain, completed using reference TRBV5-5 and TRBJ2-6, is DAGVTQSPTHLIKTRGQQVTLRCSPISGHKSVSWYQQVLGQGPQFIFQYYEKEERGRGNFPDRFSARQFPNYSSELNVNALLLGDSALYLCASEWARGANVLTFGAGSRLTVL.